This T cell receptor (beta chain) was recorded in a study of blood T cells in healthy people across ages. The CDR3 loop spans 16 amino acids. V dropped 3 bases and J dropped 6 bases, with 18 bases sitting between them. Germline V gene sequence: CDR1 MDHEN, CDR2 SYDVKM. The use of a sample-barcoded 5' primer and a J-beta primer mix characterized a second PCR of roughly 6 to 12 cycles. TCRdb re-called the 5' RACE reads with MiXCR, one entry per CDR3 protein. The data hold roughly 550,000 distinct CDR3 sequences, with approximately 25% observed a single time. Concerning this clonotype: Antigen: not known.

Study observations and caveats: Naive and antigen-experienced cells could not be conclusively compared, given unsorted PBMCs.

Every donor provided roughly 10 milliliters of peripheral blood. These data also formed part of another study, on T cells of mothers and their children. From that report: A few healthy Caucasian mothers, along with their six children, served as the donors. Using around 1.5 ug per 15 ul, all extracted RNA underwent cDNA synthesis.

The sample taken for sequencing was blood. This chain connects TRBV28 to TRBJ1-5; D perhaps matches TRBD1 (6 bases). This TCR derives from a boy aged 5-17 years in good health. CDR3 region: CASSFSARGSRQPQHF. The CDR3 region has the DNA TGTGCCAGCAGTTTTTCGGCGAGGGGGAGCCGTCAGCCCCAGCATTTT. The full variable domain, in which reference TRBV28 and TRBJ1-5 provide the parts outside the CDR3, is DVKVTQSSRYLVKRTGEKVFLECVQDMDHENMFWYRQDPGLGLRLIYFSYDVKMKEKGDIPEGYSVSREKKERFSLILESASTNQTSMYLCASSFSARGSRQPQHFGDGTRLSIL.